Listed below are T cell receptor beta chains from one sample, sequenced in a study of Ad26.COV2.S vaccination and SARS-CoV-2 variants. The method was immunoSEQ multiplex PCR; TCRdb's version includes in-frame clones alone and lacks a portion of them. The table records over 400,000 clones, 89% of them present only once. The source material was peripheral blood, sampled in a trial of Ad26.COV2.S vaccine versus placebo. The receptors were gathered from a person between 18 and 60 years old who received the Ad26.COV2.S COVID-19 vaccine or a placebo. Each CDR3 is given with its conserved first and last residue. Fields, in order: V gene, J gene, clone size, D gene, CDR3 length, CDR3 DNA, CDR3 protein. D genes are given only for firm matches. Clone size, where shown, is once, few, many, or a class for clones that have expanded.

>TRBV15|TRBJ2-3|NA|NA|15
TGTGCCACCAGGGGTGGGGGGCGTAGCACAGATACGCAGTATTTT
CATRGGGRSTDTQYF
>TRBV9|TRBJ2-1|NA|TRBD2|14
TGTGCCAGCACGGCCGGGGGACTAGGCTATGAGCAGTTCTTC
CASTAGGLGYEQFF
>TRBV6-5|TRBJ2-7|NA|NA|12
TGTGCCAGCAGCCGACCGACCGCCGAGCAGTACTTC
CASSRPTAEQYF
>TRBV4-3|TRBJ1-2|NA|NA|17
TGCGCCAGCAGCCAAGAGTGGTGGTGGGGGAGCGGCTATGGCTACACCTTC
CASSQEWWWGSGYGYTF
>TRBV24-1|TRBJ2-5|once|TRBD1|16
TGTGCCACCAGTGACCACGGACAGGGCATCCAAGAGACCCAGTACTTC
CATSDHGQGIQETQYF
>TRBV5-4|TRBJ2-1|few|NA|16
TGTGCCAGCAGCCCCGACAGAATGGTCTCCTACAATGAGCAGTTCTTC
CASSPDRMVSYNEQFF
>TRBV7-3|TRBJ1-1|NA|NA|13
TGTGCCAGCAGCTTACAGGTATCGACTGAAGCTTTCTTT
CASSLQVSTEAFF
>TRBV4-1|TRBJ1-2|NA|NA|12
TGCGCCAGCAGCCAAGACGGATATGGCTACACCTTC
CASSQDGYGYTF
>TRBV5-4|TRBJ2-5|NA|NA|13
TGTGCCAGCAGCCAACAGGGACAAGAGACCCAGTACTTC
CASSQQGQETQYF
>TRBV11-3|TRBJ2-3|NA|TRBD2|15
TGTGCCAGCAGCTATACGGGACTAGCGGGAGATACGCAGTATTTT
CASSYTGLAGDTQYF
>TRBV6-2/TRBV6-3|TRBJ2-3|NA|TRBD1|17
TGTGCCAGCAGTTACTCATCGACCGGGACAGAGGCACATACGCAGTATTTT
CASSYSSTGTEAHTQYF